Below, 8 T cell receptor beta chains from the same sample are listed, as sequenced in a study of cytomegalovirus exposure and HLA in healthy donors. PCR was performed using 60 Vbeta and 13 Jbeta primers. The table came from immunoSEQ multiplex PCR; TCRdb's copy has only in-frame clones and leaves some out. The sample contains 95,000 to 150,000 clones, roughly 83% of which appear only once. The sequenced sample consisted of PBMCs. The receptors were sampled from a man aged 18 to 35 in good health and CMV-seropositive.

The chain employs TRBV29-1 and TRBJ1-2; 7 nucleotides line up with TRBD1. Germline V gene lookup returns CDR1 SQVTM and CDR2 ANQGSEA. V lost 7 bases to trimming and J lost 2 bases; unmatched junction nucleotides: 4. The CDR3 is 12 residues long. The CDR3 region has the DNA TGCAGCGCCCAGGGGGAAAACTATGGCTACACCTTC. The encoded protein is CSAQGENYGYTF.

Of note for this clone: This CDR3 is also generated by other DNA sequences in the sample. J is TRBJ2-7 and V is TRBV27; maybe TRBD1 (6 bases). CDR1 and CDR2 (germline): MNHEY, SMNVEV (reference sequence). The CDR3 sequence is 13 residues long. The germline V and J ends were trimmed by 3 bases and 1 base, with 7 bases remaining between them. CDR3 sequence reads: CASSLRGSYEQYF. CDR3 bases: TGTGCCAGCAGTTTGAGGGGGTCCTACGAGCAGTACTTC.

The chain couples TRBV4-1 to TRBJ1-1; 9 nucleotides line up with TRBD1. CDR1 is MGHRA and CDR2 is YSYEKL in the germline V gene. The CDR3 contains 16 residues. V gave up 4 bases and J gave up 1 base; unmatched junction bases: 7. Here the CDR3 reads CASSPTGGAGNTEAFF. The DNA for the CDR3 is TGCGCCAGCAGCCCTACAGGGGGCGCGGGGAACACTGAAGCTTTCTTT.

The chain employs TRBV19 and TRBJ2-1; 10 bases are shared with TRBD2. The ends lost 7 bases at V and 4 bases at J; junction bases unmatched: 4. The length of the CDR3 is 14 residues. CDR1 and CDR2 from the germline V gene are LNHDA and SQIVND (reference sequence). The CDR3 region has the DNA TGTGCCAGTACCAATAGCGGGGGGTACAATGAGCAGTTCTTC. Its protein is CASTNSGGYNEQFF.

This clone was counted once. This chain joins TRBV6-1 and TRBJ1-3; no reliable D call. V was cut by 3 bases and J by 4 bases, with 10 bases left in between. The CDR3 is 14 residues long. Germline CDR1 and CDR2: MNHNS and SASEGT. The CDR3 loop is CASSDVGAGNTIYF. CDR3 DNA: TGTGCCAGCAGTGATGTAGGAGCGGGAAACACCATATATTTT.

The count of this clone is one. The CDR3 DNA sequence: TGTGCCAGTAGTATAGATCTTCCGGGACAGGGATACTACGAGCAGTACTTC. Translating gives CASSIDLPGQGYYEQYF. The chain carries TRBV19 and TRBJ2-7; 9 nucleotides line up with TRBD1. The germline gives CDR1 LNHDA, CDR2 SQIVND (reference sequence). The trim removed 0 bases at V and 3 bases at J, leaving 9 bases unmatched. The CDR3 extends over 17 amino acids. Complete variable domain (other parts from reference TRBV19 and TRBJ2-7): DGGITQSPKYLFRKEGQNVTLSCEQNLNHDAMYWYRQDPGQGLRLIYYSQIVNDFQKGDIAEGYSVSREKKESFPLTVTSAQKNPTAFYLCASSIDLPGQGYYEQYFGPGTRLTVT.

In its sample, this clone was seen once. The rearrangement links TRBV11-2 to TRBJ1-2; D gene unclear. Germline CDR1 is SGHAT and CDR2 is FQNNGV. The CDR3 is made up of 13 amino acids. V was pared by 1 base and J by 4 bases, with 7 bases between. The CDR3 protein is CASSLVGAYGYTF. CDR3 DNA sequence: TGTGCCAGCAGCTTAGTCGGAGCCTATGGCTACACCTTC.

The DNA for the CDR3 is TGTGCCAGCAAAGGGGACAGGGGGCGTAATGGCTACACCTTC. Translation: CASKGDRGRNGYTF. The chain combines TRBV13 with TRBJ1-2, with 12 positions matching TRBD1. Germline CDR1 PRHDT, CDR2 FYEKMQ (reference sequence). This CDR3 spans 14 amino acids. V was clipped by 7 bases and J by 6 bases; unmatched bases: 6. The complete variable domain, with remaining parts taken from reference TRBV13 and TRBJ1-2, reads AAGVIQSPRHLIKEKRETATLKCYPIPRHDTVYWYQQGPGQDPQFLISFYEKMQSDKGSIPDRFSAQQFSDYHSELNMSSLELGDSALYFCASKGDRGRNGYTFGSGTRLTVV.